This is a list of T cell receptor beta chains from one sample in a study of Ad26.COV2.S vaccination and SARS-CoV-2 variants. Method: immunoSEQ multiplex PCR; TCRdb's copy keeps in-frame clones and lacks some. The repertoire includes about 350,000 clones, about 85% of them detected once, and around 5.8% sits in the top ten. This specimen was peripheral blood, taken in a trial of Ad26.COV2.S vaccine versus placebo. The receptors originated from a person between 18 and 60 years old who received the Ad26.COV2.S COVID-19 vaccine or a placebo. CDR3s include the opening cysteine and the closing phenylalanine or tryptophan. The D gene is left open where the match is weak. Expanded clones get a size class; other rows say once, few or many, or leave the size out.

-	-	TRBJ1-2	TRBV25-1	TGTGCCAGCAGCTGGGGGGCGCGGGACTATGGCTACACCTTC	CASSWGARDYGYTF
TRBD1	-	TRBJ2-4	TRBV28	TGTGCCAGCAGTCCCGGGACAGGACTAAACATTCAGTACTTC	CASSPGTGLNIQYF
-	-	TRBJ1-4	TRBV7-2	TGTGCCAGCAGCTTAGTACAGAATGAAAAACTGTTTTTT	CASSLVQNEKLFF
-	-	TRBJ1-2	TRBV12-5	TGTGCTAGTGGTCGACAGACATCAACCTTAAACTATGGCTACACCTTC	CASGRQTSTLNYGYTF
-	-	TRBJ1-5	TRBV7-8	TGTGCCAGCAGCTGGGACAATGGGTATAGCAATCAGCCCCAGCATTTT	CASSWDNGYSNQPQHF
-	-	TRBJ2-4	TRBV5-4	TGTGCCAGCAGCTTAGATGCAAACATTCAGTACTTC	CASSLDANIQYF
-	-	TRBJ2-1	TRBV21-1	TGTGCCAGCAGCACAGCAGGAGAGCAGTTCTTC	CASSTAGEQFF
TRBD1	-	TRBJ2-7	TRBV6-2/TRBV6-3	TGTGCCAGCAGCCCGGGACAGTACGAGCAGTACTTC	CASSPGQYEQYF
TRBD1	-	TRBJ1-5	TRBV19	TGTGCCAGTAGTAAGGGACAGGGCAATCAGCCCCAGCATTTT	CASSKGQGNQPQHF
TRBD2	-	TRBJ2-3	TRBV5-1	TGCGCCAGCAGCCATAGCGGGGGGCGGGCTGATACGCAGTATTTT	CASSHSGGRADTQYF
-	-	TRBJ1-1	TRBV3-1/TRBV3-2	TGTGCCAGCAGCTCCCATTTGGGCTTACGGGCTTTCTTT	CASSSHLGLRAFF
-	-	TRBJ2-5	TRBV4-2	TGTGCCAGCAGCCAAGCCTGGTCAAAAGTGGAGACCCAGTACTTC	CASSQAWSKVETQYF
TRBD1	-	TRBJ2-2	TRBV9	TGTGCCAGCAGCGTAGTGACAGGGGAGCCCGGGGAGCTGTTTTTT	CASSVVTGEPGELFF
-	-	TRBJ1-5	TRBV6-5	TGTGCCAGCAAGATGAACAGCGCTAGCGGGCCCCAGCATTTT	CASKMNSASGPQHF
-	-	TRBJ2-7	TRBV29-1	TGCAGCGTTGGTGCTAACCTCTCCTACGAGCAGTACTTC	CSVGANLSYEQYF
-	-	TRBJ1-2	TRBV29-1	TGCAGCGTTGAGGTCGGACTATATGGCTACACCTTC	CSVEVGLYGYTF
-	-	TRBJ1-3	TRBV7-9	TGTGCCAGCAGCGGGACCCAGAGTAACACCATATATTTT	CASSGTQSNTIYF
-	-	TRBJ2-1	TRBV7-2	TGTGCCAGCAGCCTACTCCAGGGTGGGCAGTTCTTC	CASSLLQGGQFF
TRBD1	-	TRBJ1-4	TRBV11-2	TGTGCCAGCAGCTTAACCGGCGGGCAGGGGGGTGGGGAAAAACTGTTTTTT	CASSLTGGQGGGEKLFF
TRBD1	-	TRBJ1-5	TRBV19	TGTGCCAGTAGTATAGATCAGGACAGGGGCCGCAATCAGCCCCAGCATTTT	CASSIDQDRGRNQPQHF
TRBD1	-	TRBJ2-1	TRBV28	TGTGCCAGCAGATACTACAGGGGATCCTACAATGAGCAGTTCTTC	CASRYYRGSYNEQFF
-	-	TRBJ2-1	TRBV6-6	TGTGCCAGCAGTTTCCAGAGGAGCGCCTACAATGAGCAGTTCTTC	CASSFQRSAYNEQFF
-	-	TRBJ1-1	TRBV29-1	TGCAGCGTTGTGACAGTTAACACTGAAGCTTTCTTT	CSVVTVNTEAFF
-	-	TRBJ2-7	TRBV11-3	TGTGCCAGCGGAGTAGGGGGCTCCTACGAGCAGTACTTC	CASGVGGSYEQYF
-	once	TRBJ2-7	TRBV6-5	TGTGCCAGCAGTTACTACGACGGGACCGCCTACGAGCAGTACTTC	CASSYYDGTAYEQYF
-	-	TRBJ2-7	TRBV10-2	TGCGCCAGCAGTGTTCAGCGTTCCTACGAGCAGTACTTC	CASSVQRSYEQYF
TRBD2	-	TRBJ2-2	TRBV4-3	TGCGCCAGCAGCCCCCAAGGACTAGCTTTACTCTCCGGGGAGCTGTTTTTT	CASSPQGLALLSGELFF
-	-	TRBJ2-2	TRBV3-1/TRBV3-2	TGTGCCAGCAGCCAAGACAGGACCGGGGAGCTGTTTTTT	CASSQDRTGELFF
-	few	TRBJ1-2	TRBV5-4	TGTGCCAGCAGCTTCCCCACCGGGGGTGGCTACACCTTC	CASSFPTGGGYTF
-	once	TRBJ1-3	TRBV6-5	TGTGCCAGCCGGGCAGGTTATAACACCATATATTTT	CASRAGYNTIYF
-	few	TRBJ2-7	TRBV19	TGTGCCAGTAGCACCCAGAATGTAAGGTACAACGAGCAGTACTTC	CASSTQNVRYNEQYF
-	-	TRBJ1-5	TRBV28	TGTGCCAGCAACCCCGCCTTCAATCAGCCCCAGCATTTT	CASNPAFNQPQHF
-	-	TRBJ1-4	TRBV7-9	TGTGCCAGCAGCTTAGATAGGAGAGAAAAACTGTTTTTT	CASSLDRREKLFF
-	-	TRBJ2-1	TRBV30	TGTGCCTGGAGTTTTGGGCGGGGCGAGCAGTTCTTC	CAWSFGRGEQFF
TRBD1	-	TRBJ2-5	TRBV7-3	TGTGCCAGCAGCTCGGGACAGCGAGAGACCCAGTACTTC	CASSSGQRETQYF
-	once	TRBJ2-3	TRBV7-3	TGTGCCAGCAGCGACTACCGAAGGACAGCTAGCACAGATACGCAGTATTTT	CASSDYRRTASTDTQYF
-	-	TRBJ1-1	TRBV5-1	TGCGCCAGCAGCTTGGCCGGCGGAGTGAACACTGAAGCTTTCTTT	CASSLAGGVNTEAFF
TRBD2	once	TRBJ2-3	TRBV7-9	TGTGCCAGCAGCCCCCTGGGGGGGAGCACAGATACGCAGTATTTT	CASSPLGGSTDTQYF
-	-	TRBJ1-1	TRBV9	TGTGCCAGCAGCCCGAACTCGGGGGGGCACACTGAAGCTTTCTTT	CASSPNSGGHTEAFF
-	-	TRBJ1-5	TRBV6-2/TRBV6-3	TGTGCCAGCAGTTACATGTCTAACTCGGGGGCCCACAATCAGCCCCAGCATTTT	CASSYMSNSGAHNQPQHF
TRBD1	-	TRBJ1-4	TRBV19	TGTGCCAGTAGTCCCCTCGGACAGGGGGCCCTCTCAACTAATGAAAAACTGTTTTTT	CASSPLGQGALSTNEKLFF
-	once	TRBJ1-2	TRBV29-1	TGCAGCGTTGAAGACCGGACCGCCCTAAACAGGGGCTACACCTTC	CSVEDRTALNRGYTF
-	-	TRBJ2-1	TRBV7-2	TGTGCCAGCAGCTTAGTCAATGAGCAGTTCTTC	CASSLVNEQFF
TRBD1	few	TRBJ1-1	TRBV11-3	TGTGCCAGCAGCTTGGAGGACAGGGGGTCCTCGGCTGAAGCTTTCTTT	CASSLEDRGSSAEAFF
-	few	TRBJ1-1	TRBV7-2	TGTGCCAGCAGCCGCACGGGGGGAGGCACTGAAGCTTTCTTT	CASSRTGGGTEAFF
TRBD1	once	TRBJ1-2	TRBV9	TGTGCCAGCAGCCCCAGGACAGGGGGCAGCTATGGCTACACCTTC	CASSPRTGGSYGYTF
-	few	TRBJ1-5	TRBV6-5	TGTGCCAGCAGTAAGCCGGCTGAGGGCAATCAGCCCCAGCATTTT	CASSKPAEGNQPQHF
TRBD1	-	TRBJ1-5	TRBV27	TGTGCCAGCAGTGACAGGGTTGATTTGGGCAATCAGCCCCAGCATTTT	CASSDRVDLGNQPQHF
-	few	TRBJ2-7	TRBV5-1	TGCGCCAGCAGCTCTACAGGGCTCGCCTACGAGCAGTACTTC	CASSSTGLAYEQYF
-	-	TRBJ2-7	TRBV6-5	TGTGCCAGCAGTTTCGACCACCCAAGGGGGTACGAGCAGTACTTC	CASSFDHPRGYEQYF
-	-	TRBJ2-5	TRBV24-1	TGTGCCACCAGCGACGGTCCGGCGGGGGAGACCCAGTACTTC	CATSDGPAGETQYF
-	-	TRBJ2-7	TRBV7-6	TGTGCCAGCAGCTTAGCGCATGCGTACGAGCAGTACTTC	CASSLAHAYEQYF
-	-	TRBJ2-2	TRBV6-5	TGTGCCAGCAGGTCTCTCGGGGGGGAGCTGTTTTTT	CASRSLGGELFF
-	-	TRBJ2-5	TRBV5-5	TGTGCCAGCAGCTTTTATCGGACCCACGGGAAGGAGACCCAGTACTTC	CASSFYRTHGKETQYF
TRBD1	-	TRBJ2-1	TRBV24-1	TGTGCCACCAGTGATGCTTCGGACAGGGGGCAATACAATGAGCAGTTCTTC	CATSDASDRGQYNEQFF
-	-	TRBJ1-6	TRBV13	TGTGCCAGCAGCGCCGGGGGACTGGCGGAATCACCCCTCCACTTT	CASSAGGLAESPLHF
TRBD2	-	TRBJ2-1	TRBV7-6	TGTGCCAGCAGCCGATACACCCCGACTAGCGGGGGGGTAGACAATGAGCAGTTCTTC	CASSRYTPTSGGVDNEQFF
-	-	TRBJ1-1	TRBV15	TGTGCCACCAGCAGCGGAGGTAGGAACACTGAAGCTTTCTTT	CATSSGGRNTEAFF